The 3 T cell receptor beta chains below were found in one sample sequenced in a study of early T cells in non-severe SARS-CoV-2 infection. TCRdb fed the 5' RACE reads into MiXCR, producing one record per CDR3 protein. The sample carries approximately 76,000 distinct CDR3 sequences, around an eighth recorded once. What was sequenced was whole blood. The receptor set was obtained from an adult who was a healthcare worker with PCR-confirmed SARS-CoV-2 infection or an uninfected control (not recorded which).

V is TRBV7-9 and J is TRBJ2-1; TRBD2 matches at 10 bases. The CDR3 contains 15 residues. The V gene end was trimmed by 4 bases and the J gene end by 4 bases; junction bases not matched to a gene: 4. Germline-derived CDR1 and CDR2 are SEHNR and FQNEAQ (reference sequence). CDR3 sequence: CASSSLAGLYNEQFF. The CDR3 DNA reads TGTGCCAGCAGCTCACTAGCGGGATTATACAATGAGCAGTTCTTC. Complete variable domain (other parts from reference TRBV7-9 and TRBJ2-1): DTGVSQNPRHKITKRGQNVTFRCDPISEHNRLYWYRQTLGQGPEFLTYFQNEAQLEKSRLLSDRFSAERPKGSFSTLEIQRTEQGDSAMYLCASSSLAGLYNEQFFGPGTRLTVL.

The chain links TRBV7-2 to TRBJ2-1, with TRBD1 matching 9 bases. With V trimmed by 3 bases and J by 14 bases, 5 bases remained unmatched. The CDR3 length is 12 residues. The germline CDR1 and CDR2 sequences are SGHTA and FQGNSA. CDR3 sequence (DNA): TGTGCCAGCAGCTTTCCGGGACAGGGTGAGTTCTTC. Its protein product is CASSFPGQGEFF.

This clonotype occurred a few times. The rearrangement links TRBV9 to TRBJ2-5, with TRBD2 as a possible D gene (6 bases). V gave up 4 bases and J gave up 9 bases, with 28 bases separating them. This CDR3 spans 17 amino acids. Germline-derived CDR1 and CDR2 are SGDLS and YYNGEE. DNA for the CDR3: TGTGCCAGCAGCCATCGGAGGGACGGCTGGCCGGGTTCCTCCCAGTACTTC. This translates into CASSHRRDGWPGSSQYF.